The source of this T cell receptor beta chain is a study of blood T cells in healthy people across ages. With a J-beta primer mix and a sample-barcoded 5' primer, a second PCR ran 7 to 11 cycles. Sequencing yielded, for each sample, at least 2.5 million paired-end reads carrying CDR3. TCRdb reanalysed the 5' RACE reads using MiXCR and keeps one entry per CDR3 protein. The sample yields about 1.1 million distinct CDR3 sequences, 35% to 40% seen once. Each donor gave ten milliliters of peripheral blood. Study-level points and caveats: Both higher diversity and more naive CD4+ cells marked long-lived donors when set against aged donors.

Details on this clonotype: Antigen: not known.

The germline V and J ends were trimmed by 5 bases and 2 bases, with 17 bases remaining between them. This CDR3 spans 16 amino acids. Germline loops: CDR1 SGHAT, CDR2 FQDESV (reference sequence). The chain couples TRBV11-1 to TRBJ2-3; no clear D. This TCR came from a man between 18 and 29 years old in good health. Material for sequencing was blood. CDR3 nucleotides: TGTGCCAGCAGCCTTCGCGGCGGCCTTAACACAGATACGCAGTATTTT. This translates into CASSLRGGLNTDTQYF.